One and the same sample provided the 10 T cell receptor beta chains below, sequenced in a study of response to subunit inactivated influenza vaccine. TCRdb ran MiXCR on the RT-PCR reads and lists one entry per CDR3 protein. The sample lists more than 550,000 distinct CDR3 sequences, around 11% occurring once. The same sample was also used in a study of T cells expressing NK-cell markers. Per that paper: The TCR beta cDNA came from 5'RACE template switching with UMIs.

The sequencing used PBMCs from blood, collected on the day of vaccination. These receptor sequences come from a man aged 45-60 years who received an inactivated influenza vaccine.

The rearrangement links TRBV6-1 to TRBJ2-3; D remains unclear. The ends were cut back, 5 bases at V and 6 bases at J, with 9 bases in the middle. Germline lookup yields CDR1 MNHNS and CDR2 SASEGT. This CDR3 is built from 12 residues. The chain's CDR3 is CASSQYFDTQYF. DNA of the CDR3: TGTGCCAGCAGTCAATACTTCGATACGCAGTATTTT.

The rearrangement joins TRBV4-3 to TRBJ2-7; 15 nucleotides line up with TRBD2. Trimming removed 4 bases from V and 7 bases from J; junction bases left unmatched: 5. Germline V gene lookup returns CDR1 LGHNA and CDR2 YSLEER. The CDR3 consists of 15 residues. CDR3 bases: TGCGCCAGCAGCCCGGGACTAGCGGGGGGTGGTGAGCAGTACTTC. It encodes CASSPGLAGGGEQYF.

As DNA, the CDR3 is TGCAGTGCCCAGCAGGGAAATCAGCCCCAGCATTTT. It encodes CSAQQGNQPQHF. The chain employs TRBV20-1 and TRBJ1-5; D may be TRBD1 (5 bases). CDR3 length: 12 residues. CDR1 is DFQATT and CDR2 is SNEGSKA in the germline V gene (reference sequence). Trimming left V 6 bases short and J 4 bases short, with 10 bases between.

This clonotype was seen many times. J is TRBJ2-2 and V is TRBV5-1; either TRBD1 or TRBD2 may supply D (5 bases each). Germline CDR1 SGHRS, CDR2 YFSETQ. The CDR3 runs to 14 residues. Trimming removed 3 bases from V and 7 bases from J, with 13 bases in between. The chain's CDR3 is CASSSGPNYGELFF. The CDR3 region has the DNA TGCGCCAGCAGCTCGGGACCGAATTACGGGGAGCTGTTTTTT.

The table lists this clonotype with a few counts. The chain uses TRBV3-1 and TRBJ1-2; tentative D call: TRBD1 (6 bases). This CDR3 has 14 amino acids. V shed 4 bases and J shed 3 bases, with 12 bases lying between them. Germline values: CDR1 LGHDT, CDR2 YNNKEL (reference sequence). CDR3 residues: CASSPLQGHYGYTF. For the CDR3, the DNA is TGTGCCAGCAGCCCGTTGCAGGGGCACTATGGCTACACCTTC.

The V call is TRBV7-8, the J call TRBJ1-5; D is undetermined. Germline lookup yields CDR1 SGHVS and CDR2 FQNEAQ. Between the trimmed V and J ends, which lost 1 base and 1 base, there was a span of 8 bases. This CDR3 has 15 residues. The CDR3, as DNA: TGTGCCAGCAGCTTAGGGGGTTGGAGCAATCAGCCCCAGCATTTT. Residues: CASSLGGWSNQPQHF.

This clonotype was detected ten times or more. The V and J genes are TRBV12-3 or TRBV12-4 and TRBJ2-7; 7 bases are a match to TRBD2. The V and J ends lost 6 bases and 1 base, in that order; junction bases with no gene match: 9. CDR3 size: 15 residues. CDR3 in DNA: TGTGCCAGCAGCCAGACTAGCCTTCTTTCCTACGAGCAGTACTTC. Translation gives CASSQTSLLSYEQYF.

This clonotype was detected a few times. V is TRBV24-1 and J is TRBJ2-7; D remains ambiguous. CDR3 length: 15 residues. V was pared by 0 bases and J by 0 bases, with 8 bases between. Germline CDR1 is KGHDR and CDR2 is SFDVKD. CDR3 region: CATSDLTRSSYEQYF. As DNA, the CDR3 is TGTGCCACCAGTGATTTGACACGTAGCTCCTACGAGCAGTACTTC.

This clonotype was seen ten or more times. J is TRBJ1-1 and V is TRBV20-1; D is perhaps TRBD1 (6 bases). This CDR3 is 14 amino acids long. V was clipped by 3 bases and J by 0 bases, with 11 bases between them. Germline CDR1 reads DFQATT; CDR2 reads SNEGSKA (reference sequence). The CDR3 reads CSASRGPMNTEAFF. Here the CDR3 DNA reads TGCAGTGCTAGCAGGGGCCCCATGAACACTGAAGCTTTCTTT.

This clonotype was picked up a small number of times. This chain connects TRBV7-8 to TRBJ2-3; the match to TRBD2 covers 13 bases. J was trimmed by 2 bases and V by 3 bases; bases with no gene match: 8. Germline V gene lookup returns CDR1 SGHVS and CDR2 FQNEAQ. This CDR3 spans 18 amino acids. The CDR3 region is CASSFQEGLAGATDTQYF. The CDR3 nucleotides read TGTGCCAGCAGCTTCCAAGAAGGACTAGCGGGGGCCACAGATACGCAGTATTTT. The full variable domain, in which reference TRBV7-8 and TRBJ2-3 provide the parts outside the CDR3, is GAGVSQSPRYKVAKRGQDVALRCDPISGHVSLFWYQQALGQGPEFLTYFQNEAQLDKSGLPSDRFFAERPEGSVSTLKIQRTQQEDSAVYLCASSFQEGLAGATDTQYFGPGTRLTVL.